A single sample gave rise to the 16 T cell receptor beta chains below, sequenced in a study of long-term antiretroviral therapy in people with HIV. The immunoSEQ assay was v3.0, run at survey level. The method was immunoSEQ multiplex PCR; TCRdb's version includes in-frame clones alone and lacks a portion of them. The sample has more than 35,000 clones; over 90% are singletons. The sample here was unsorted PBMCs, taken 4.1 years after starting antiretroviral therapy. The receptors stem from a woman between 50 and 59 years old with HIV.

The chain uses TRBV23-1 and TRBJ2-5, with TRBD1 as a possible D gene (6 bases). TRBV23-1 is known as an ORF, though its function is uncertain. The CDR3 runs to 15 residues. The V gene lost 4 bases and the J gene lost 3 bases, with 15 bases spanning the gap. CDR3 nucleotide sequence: TGCGCCAGCAGTCTGGGGGCCTGCCGAGAAGAGACCCAGTACTTC. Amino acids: CASSLGACREETQYF.

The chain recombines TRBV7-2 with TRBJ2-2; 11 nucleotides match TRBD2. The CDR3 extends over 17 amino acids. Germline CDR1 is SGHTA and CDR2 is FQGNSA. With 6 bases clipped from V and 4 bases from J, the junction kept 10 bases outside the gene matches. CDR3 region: CASRRGSGGAGTGELFF. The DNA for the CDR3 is TGTGCCAGCAGGAGGGGTAGCGGGGGGGCGGGCACCGGGGAGCTGTTTTTT.

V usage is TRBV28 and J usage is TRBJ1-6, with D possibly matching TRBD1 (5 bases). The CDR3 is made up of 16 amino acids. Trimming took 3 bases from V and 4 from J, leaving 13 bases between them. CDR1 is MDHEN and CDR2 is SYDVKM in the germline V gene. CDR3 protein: CASSLSSGGYNSPLHF. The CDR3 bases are TGTGCCAGCAGTTTGTCCTCCGGGGGTTATAATTCACCCCTCCACTTT.

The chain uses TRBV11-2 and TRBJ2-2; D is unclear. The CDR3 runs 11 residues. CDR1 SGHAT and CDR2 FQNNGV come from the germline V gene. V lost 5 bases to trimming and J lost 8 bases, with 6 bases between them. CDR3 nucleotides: TGTGCCAGCAGCCCTAAAGGGGAGCTGTTTTTT. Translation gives CASSPKGELFF.

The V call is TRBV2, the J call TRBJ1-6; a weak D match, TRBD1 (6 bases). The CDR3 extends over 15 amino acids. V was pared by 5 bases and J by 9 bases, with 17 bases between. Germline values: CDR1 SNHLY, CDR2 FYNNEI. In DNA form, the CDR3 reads TGTGCCAGCAGTACCGTTGCAGGGGCTGGTTCACCCCTCCACTTT. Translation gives CASSTVAGAGSPLHF.

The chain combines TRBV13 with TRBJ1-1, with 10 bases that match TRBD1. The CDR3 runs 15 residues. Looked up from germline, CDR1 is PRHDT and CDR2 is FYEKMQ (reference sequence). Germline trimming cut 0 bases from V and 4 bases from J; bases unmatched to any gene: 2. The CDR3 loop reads CASSLGDRGSTEAFF. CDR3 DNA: TGTGCCAGCAGCTTAGGGGACAGGGGGAGCACTGAAGCTTTCTTT.

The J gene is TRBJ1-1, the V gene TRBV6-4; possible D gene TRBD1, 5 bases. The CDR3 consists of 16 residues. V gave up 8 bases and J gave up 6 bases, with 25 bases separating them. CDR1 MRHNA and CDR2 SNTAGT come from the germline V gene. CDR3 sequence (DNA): TGTGCCAGCCCCGACGGGCGGGGGGGAGTACGATCTGAAGCTTTCTTT. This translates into CASPDGRGGVRSEAFF.

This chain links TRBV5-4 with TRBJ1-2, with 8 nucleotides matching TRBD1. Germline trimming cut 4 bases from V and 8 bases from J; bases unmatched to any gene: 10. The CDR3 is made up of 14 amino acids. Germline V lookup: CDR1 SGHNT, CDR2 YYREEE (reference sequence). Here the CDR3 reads CASSLGQALRGYTF. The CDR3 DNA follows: TGTGCCAGCAGCCTGGGACAGGCCCTGAGGGGCTACACCTTC.

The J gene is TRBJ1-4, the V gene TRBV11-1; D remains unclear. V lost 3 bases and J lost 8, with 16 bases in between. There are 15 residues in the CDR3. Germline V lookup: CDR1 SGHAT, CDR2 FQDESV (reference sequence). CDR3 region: CASSFGNGEEEKLFF. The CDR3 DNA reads TGTGCCAGCAGCTTTGGTAATGGTGAAGAGGAAAAACTGTTTTTT.

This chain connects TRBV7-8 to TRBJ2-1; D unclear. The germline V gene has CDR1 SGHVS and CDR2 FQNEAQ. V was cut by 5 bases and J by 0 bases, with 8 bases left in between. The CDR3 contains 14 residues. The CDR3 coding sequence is TGTGCCAGCAGCCCCTCGACCTCCTACAATGAGCAGTTCTTC. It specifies CASSPSTSYNEQFF.

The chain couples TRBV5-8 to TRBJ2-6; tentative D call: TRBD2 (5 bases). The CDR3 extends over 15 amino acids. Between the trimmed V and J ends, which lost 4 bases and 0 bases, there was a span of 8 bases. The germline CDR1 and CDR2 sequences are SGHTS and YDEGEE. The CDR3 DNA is TGTGCCAGCAGCCCTCGGGGCTCTGGGGCCAACGTCCTGACTTTC. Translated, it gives CASSPRGSGANVLTF.

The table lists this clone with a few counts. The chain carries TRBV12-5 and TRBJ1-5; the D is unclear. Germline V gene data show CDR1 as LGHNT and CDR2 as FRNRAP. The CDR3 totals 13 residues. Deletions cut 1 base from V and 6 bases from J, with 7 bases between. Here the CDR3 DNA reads TGTGCTAGTGGTTTGGGGGTAGGTCAGCCCCAGCATTTT. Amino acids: CASGLGVGQPQHF. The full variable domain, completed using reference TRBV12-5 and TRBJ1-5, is DARVTQTPRHKVTEMGQEVTMRCQPILGHNTVFWYRQTMMQGLELLAYFRNRAPLDDSGMPKDRFSAEMPDATLATLKIQPSEPRDSAVYFCASGLGVGQPQHFGDGTRLSIL.

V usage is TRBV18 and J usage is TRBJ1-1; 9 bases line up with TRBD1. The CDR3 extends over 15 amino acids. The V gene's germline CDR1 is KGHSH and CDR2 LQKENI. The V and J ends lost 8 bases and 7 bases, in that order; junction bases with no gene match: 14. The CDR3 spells CASHAGTGRSGEAFF. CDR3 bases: TGTGCCAGCCATGCCGGGACAGGGAGATCTGGTGAAGCTTTCTTT.

The chain's CDR3 is CASRGGSWVEQYF. The CDR3 bases are TGTGCCAGCCGCGGGGGGTCATGGGTCGAGCAGTACTTC. The rearrangement links TRBV6-5 to TRBJ2-7; 8 bases map to TRBD2. CDR1 and CDR2 (germline): MNHEY, SVGAGI. Trimming took 8 bases from V and 6 from J; bases not matched to a gene: 9. The CDR3 covers 13 residues.

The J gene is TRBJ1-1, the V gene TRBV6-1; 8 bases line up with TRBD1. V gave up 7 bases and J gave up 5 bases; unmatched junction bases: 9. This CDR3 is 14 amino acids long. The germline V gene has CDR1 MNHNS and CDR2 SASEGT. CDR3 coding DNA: TGTGCCAGCAATGACGACAGGGGTGGTACTGAAGCTTTCTTT. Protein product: CASNDDRGGTEAFF.

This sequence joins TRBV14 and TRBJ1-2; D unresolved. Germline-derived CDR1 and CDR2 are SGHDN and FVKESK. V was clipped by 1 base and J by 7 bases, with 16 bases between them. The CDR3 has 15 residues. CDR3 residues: CASSQGPGSKRGYTF. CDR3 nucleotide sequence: TGTGCCAGCAGCCAAGGCCCAGGTAGTAAGCGTGGCTACACCTTC.